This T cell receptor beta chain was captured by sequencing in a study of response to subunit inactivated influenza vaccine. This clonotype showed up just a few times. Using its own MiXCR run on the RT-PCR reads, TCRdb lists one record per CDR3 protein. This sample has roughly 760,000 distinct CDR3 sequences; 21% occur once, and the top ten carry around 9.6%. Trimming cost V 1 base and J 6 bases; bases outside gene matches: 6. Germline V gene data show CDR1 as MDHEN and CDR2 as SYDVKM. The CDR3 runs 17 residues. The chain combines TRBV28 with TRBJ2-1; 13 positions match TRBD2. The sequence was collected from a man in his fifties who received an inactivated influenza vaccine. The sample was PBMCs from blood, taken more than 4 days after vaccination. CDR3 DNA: TGTGCCAGCAGTTTATCTGGGACTAGCGGGGCCCTCAATGAGCAGTTCTTC. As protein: CASSLSGTSGALNEQFF.